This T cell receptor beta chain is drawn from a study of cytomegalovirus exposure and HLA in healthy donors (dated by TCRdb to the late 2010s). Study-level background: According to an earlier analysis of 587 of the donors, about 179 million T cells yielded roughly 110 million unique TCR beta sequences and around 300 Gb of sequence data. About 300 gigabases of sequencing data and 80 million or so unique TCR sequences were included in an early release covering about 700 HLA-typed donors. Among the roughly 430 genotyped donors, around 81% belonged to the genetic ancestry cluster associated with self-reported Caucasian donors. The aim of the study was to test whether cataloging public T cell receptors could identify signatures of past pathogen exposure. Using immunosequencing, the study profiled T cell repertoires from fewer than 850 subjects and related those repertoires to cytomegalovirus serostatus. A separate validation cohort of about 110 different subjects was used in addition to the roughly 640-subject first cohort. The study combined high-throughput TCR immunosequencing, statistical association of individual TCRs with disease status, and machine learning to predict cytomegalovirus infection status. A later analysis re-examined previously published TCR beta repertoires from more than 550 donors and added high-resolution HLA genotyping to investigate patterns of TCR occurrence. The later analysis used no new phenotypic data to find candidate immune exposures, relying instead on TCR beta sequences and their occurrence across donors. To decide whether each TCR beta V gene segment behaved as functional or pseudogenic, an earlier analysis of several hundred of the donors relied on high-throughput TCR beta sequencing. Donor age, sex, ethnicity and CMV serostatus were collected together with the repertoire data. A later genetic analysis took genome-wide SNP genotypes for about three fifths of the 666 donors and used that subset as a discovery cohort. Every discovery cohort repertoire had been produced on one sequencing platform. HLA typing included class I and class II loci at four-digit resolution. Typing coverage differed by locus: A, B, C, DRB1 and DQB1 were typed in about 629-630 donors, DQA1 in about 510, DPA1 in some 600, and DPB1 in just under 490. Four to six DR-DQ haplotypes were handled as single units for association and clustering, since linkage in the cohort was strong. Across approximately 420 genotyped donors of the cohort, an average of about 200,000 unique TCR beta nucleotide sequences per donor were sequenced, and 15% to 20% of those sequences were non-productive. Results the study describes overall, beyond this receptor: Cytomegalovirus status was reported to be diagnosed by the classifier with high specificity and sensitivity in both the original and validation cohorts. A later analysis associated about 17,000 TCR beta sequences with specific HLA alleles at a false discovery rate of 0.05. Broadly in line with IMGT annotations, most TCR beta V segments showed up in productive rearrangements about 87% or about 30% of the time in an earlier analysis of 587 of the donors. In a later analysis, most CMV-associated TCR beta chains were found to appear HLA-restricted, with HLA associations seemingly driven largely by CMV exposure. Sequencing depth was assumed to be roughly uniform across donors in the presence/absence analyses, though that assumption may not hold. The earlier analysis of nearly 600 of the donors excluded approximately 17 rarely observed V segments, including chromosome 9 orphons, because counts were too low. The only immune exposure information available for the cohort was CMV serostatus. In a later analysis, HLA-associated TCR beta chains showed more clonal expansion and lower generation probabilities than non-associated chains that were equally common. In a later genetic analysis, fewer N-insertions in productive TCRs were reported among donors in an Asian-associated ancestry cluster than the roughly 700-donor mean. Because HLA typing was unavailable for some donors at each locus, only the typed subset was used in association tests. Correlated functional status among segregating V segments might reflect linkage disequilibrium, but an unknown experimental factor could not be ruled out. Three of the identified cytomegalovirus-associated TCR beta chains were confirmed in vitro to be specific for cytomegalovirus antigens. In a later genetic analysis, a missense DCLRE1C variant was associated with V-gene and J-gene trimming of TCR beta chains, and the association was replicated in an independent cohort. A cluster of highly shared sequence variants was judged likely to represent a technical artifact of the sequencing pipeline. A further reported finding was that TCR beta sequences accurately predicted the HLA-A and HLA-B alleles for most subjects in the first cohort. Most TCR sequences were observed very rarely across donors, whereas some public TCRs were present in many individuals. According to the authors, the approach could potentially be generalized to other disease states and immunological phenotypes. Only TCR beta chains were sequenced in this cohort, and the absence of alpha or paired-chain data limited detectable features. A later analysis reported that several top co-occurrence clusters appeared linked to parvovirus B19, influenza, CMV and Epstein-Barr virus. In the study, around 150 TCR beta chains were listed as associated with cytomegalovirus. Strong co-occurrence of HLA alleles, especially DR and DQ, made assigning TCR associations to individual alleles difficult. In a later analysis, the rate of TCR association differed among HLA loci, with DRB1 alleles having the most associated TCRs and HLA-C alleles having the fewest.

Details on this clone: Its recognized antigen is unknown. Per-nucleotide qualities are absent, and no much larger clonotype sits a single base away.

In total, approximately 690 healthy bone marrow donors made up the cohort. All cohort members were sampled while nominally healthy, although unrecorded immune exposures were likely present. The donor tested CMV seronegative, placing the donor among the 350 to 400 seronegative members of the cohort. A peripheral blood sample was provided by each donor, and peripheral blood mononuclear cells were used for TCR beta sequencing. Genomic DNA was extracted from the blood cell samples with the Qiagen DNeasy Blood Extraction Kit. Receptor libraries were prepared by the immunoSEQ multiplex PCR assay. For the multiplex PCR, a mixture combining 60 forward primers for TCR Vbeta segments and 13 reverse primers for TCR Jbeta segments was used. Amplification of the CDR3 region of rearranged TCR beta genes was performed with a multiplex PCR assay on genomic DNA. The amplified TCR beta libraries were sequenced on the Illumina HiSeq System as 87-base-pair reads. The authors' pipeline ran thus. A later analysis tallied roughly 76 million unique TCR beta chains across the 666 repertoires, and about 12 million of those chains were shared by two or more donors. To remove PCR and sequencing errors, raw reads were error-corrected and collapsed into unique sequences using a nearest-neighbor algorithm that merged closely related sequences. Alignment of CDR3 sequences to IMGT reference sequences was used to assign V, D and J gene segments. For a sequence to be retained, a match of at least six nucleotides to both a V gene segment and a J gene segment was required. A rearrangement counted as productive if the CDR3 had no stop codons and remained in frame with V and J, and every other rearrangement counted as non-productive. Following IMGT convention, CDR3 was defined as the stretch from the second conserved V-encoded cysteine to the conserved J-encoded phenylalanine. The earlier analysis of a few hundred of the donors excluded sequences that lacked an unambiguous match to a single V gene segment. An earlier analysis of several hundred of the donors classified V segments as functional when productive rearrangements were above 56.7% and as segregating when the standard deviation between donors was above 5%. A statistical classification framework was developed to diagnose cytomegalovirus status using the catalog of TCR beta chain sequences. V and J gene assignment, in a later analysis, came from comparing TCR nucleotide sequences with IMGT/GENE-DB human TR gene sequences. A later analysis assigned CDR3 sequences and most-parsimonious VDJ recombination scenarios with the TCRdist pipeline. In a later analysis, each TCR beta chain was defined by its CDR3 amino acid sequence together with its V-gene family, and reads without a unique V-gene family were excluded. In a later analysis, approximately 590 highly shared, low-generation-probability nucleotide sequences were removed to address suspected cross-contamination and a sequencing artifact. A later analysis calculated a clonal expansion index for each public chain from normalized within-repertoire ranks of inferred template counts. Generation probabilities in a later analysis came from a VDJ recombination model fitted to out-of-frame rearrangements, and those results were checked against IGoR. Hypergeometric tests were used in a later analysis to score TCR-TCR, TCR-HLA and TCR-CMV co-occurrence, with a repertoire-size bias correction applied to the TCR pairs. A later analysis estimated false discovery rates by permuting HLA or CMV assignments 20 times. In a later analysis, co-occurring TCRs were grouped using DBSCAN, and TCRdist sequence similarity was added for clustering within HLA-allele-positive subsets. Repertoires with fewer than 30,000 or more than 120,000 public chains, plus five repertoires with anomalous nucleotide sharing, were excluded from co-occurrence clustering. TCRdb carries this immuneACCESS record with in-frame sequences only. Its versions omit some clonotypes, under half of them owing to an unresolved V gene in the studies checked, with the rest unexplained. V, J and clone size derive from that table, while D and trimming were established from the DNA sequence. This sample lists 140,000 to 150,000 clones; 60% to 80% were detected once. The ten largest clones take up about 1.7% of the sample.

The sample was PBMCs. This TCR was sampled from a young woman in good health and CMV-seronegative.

The nucleotide sequence reads TGTGCCAGTAGTATCTTTTCGACAGGGCAACATAACACCGGGGAGCTGTTTTTT. It codes for CASSIFSTGQHNTGELFF. The V and J genes are TRBV19 and TRBJ2-2, with 7 bases aligning to TRBD1. The CDR3 runs 18 amino acids, cysteine and phenylalanine included. The sequence is cut down to CDR3 DNA, 54 bases in frame from base 1. According to the germline V gene (reference sequence), CDR1 reads LNHDA and CDR2 reads SQIVND. At the junction V is shortened by 3 bases and J by 2 bases; bases outside the gene matches: 12.